The T cell receptor beta chain under discussion was sequenced for a study of T cell changes during pregnancy in multiple sclerosis. Measured with immunoSEQ multiplex PCR; TCRdb has only the in-frame clones, and not every one. The table includes about 64,000 clones, roughly 87% detected once. Per germline, CDR1 SGHRS and CDR2 YFSETQ. Losses at the gene ends were 0 bases for V and 6 bases for J; bases not matched to a gene: 5. This CDR3 spans 15 amino acids. This chain connects TRBV5-1 to TRBJ2-1, with TRBD1 identical over 8 bases. The sequencing used peripheral blood, collected in the second trimester of pregnancy. The clonotype originates from a female donor in good health, enrolled as a control in a pregnancy study. CDR3 bases: TGCGCCAGCAGCTTGGGGCCAGGGGGCCTCAATGAGCAGTTCTTC. Protein: CASSLGPGGLNEQFF.